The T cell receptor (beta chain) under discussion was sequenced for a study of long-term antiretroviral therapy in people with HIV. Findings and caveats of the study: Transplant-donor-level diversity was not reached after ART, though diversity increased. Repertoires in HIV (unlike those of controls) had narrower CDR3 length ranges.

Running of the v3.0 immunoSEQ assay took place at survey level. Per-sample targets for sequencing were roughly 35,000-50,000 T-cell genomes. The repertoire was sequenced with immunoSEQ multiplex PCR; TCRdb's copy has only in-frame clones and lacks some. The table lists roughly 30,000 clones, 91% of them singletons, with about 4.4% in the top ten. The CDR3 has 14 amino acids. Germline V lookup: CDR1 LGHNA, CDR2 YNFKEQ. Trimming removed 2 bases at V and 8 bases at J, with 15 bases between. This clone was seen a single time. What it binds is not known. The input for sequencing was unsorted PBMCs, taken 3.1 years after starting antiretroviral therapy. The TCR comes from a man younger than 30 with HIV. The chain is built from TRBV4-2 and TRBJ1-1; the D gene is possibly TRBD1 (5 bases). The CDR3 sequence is CASSQPNRGVEAFF. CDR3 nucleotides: TGTGCCAGCAGCCAACCTAATAGAGGGGTCGAAGCTTTCTTT.